This T cell receptor (beta chain) was documented in a study of T cells in Graves' hyperthyroidism and ophthalmopathy. Study-wide findings and caveats: Ophthalmopathy got predicted by the model a median around 6.6 months before its onset. Patients with ophthalmopathy were separated from those with stable hyperthyroidism by a 13 V-J model. Blood also carried most thyroid clonotypes expanded above 0.001.

Turning to this clonotype: What it recognizes is unknown.

With 7 bases removed from V and 4 bases from J, the gap between germline ends came to 21 bases. CDR1 KGHDR and CDR2 SFDVKD come from the germline V gene. The length of the CDR3 is 16 residues. Active moderate-to-severe ophthalmopathy, Clinical Activity Score at least 3, NOSPECS at least 4, under 3 months' duration. Amplified TCR beta CDR3 regions came from RNA transcripts. HTBI primers were used for first-round RT-PCR of the TCR CDR3. In TCRdb, the multiplex PCR reads were re-called with MiXCR into one record per CDR3 protein. There are roughly 350,000 distinct CDR3 sequences in the sample; approximately 15% occur only once, and roughly a fifth lies in the top ten.

This clonotype was obtained from a woman in her twenties or thirties with Graves' ophthalmopathy. The J gene is TRBJ1-2, the V gene TRBV24-1, with D perhaps TRBD1 (6 bases). The sample was blood. DNA of the CDR3: TGTGCCACCAGGCACCTCGAAGGGGGTTACTGCTATGGCTACACCTTC. This gives the protein CATRHLEGGYCYGYTF.